The 27 T cell receptor beta chains listed next were all sequenced from one sample in a study of cytomegalovirus exposure and HLA in healthy donors. The PCR was carried out with 60 Vbeta primers and 13 Jbeta primers. Libraries were prepared by immunoSEQ multiplex PCR; TCRdb keeps only in-frame clonotypes and omits some of them. Counted here are roughly 140,000 clones, over 70% occurring once; the ten biggest clones make up 4.5%. Sequenced: PBMCs. All receptors come from a middle-aged man in good health and CMV-seronegative.

J is TRBJ2-5 and V is TRBV27, with D perhaps matching TRBD1 (5 bases). The CDR3 spans 13 residues. The germline V gene has CDR1 MNHEY and CDR2 SMNVEV (reference sequence). V was trimmed by 5 bases and J by 5 bases, leaving 12 bases between them. Here the CDR3 DNA reads TGTGCCAGCAGTCGGGCAGGGCGGGAGACCCAGTACTTC. Translating it yields CASSRAGRETQYF.

This clone has more than one count but fewer than ten. The rearrangement uses TRBV10-2 and TRBJ1-5; D possibly corresponds to TRBD1 (6 bases). Trimming pared 5 bases from V and 4 bases from J, leaving 12 bases between. Germline assignment: CDR1 WSHSY and CDR2 SAAADI. This CDR3 region has 14 residues. The CDR3 loop reads CASSLGTGNQPQHF. Here the CDR3 DNA reads TGCGCCAGCAGTTTGGGTACAGGGAATCAGCCCCAGCATTTT.

The table lists this clone with a count of one. The rearrangement uses TRBV29-1 and TRBJ1-2; 7 bases are shared with TRBD1. Germline CDR1 reads SQVTM; CDR2 reads ANQGSEA. The V and J ends lost 5 bases and 8 bases, in that order; junction bases with no gene match: 11. The CDR3 is made up of 13 amino acids. The chain's CDR3 is CSVPDGGQYGYTF. The CDR3 DNA reads TGCAGCGTTCCAGACGGGGGACAGTACGGCTACACCTTC.

The V call is TRBV2, the J call TRBJ1-1; D remains ambiguous. V shed 7 bases and J shed 6 bases, with 12 bases lying between them. The CDR3 runs 12 residues. Germline CDR1 and CDR2: SNHLY and FYNNEI. CDR3 amino acids: CASTLTMAEAFF. The CDR3 DNA reads as TGTGCCAGCACCCTAACGATGGCTGAAGCTTTCTTT.

The V call is TRBV10-3, the J call TRBJ1-6; possibly TRBD1 for D (6 bases). CDR1 ENHRY and CDR2 SYGVKD come from the germline V gene. Trimming pared 5 bases from V and 7 bases from J, leaving 9 bases between. The CDR3 runs 13 residues. The CDR3 sequence is CAISRTDNSPLHF. The CDR3 DNA is TGTGCCATCAGTCGGACAGACAATTCACCCCTCCACTTT.

The V and J genes are TRBV11-2 and TRBJ1-1, with a weak D call TRBD1 (5 bases). The CDR3 extends over 18 amino acids. V was cut by 6 bases and J by 3 bases, with 26 bases left in between. CDR1 SGHAT and CDR2 FQNNGV come from the germline V gene. CDR3 coding DNA: TGTGCCAGCAGTGTAGCGGGACTCTTCCAACAAAGGGACACTGAAGCTTTCTTT. Translated, it gives CASSVAGLFQQRDTEAFF.

This sequence joins TRBV7-2 and TRBJ2-1; TRBD2 agrees at 15 bases. Germline assignment: CDR1 SGHTA and CDR2 FQGNSA. Trimming took 5 bases from V and 5 from J; bases not matched to a gene: 4. CDR3 size: 16 residues. The CDR3, as DNA: TGTGCCAGCAGCAAGGGACTAGCGGGGGGAAACAATGAGCAGTTCTTC. Protein sequence: CASSKGLAGGNNEQFF.

This chain links TRBV19 with TRBJ1-1, with D possibly being TRBD1 (5 bases). Trimming removed 4 bases at V and 3 bases at J, with 9 bases between. This CDR3 has 13 amino acids. CDR1 and CDR2 from the germline V gene are LNHDA and SQIVND (reference sequence). The chain's CDR3 is CASSTGWDTEAFF. CDR3 DNA: TGTGCCAGTAGTACAGGGTGGGACACTGAAGCTTTCTTT.

The chain is built from TRBV5-4 and TRBJ2-7; 12 bases agree with TRBD1. This CDR3 spans 17 amino acids. V dropped 4 bases and J dropped 5; count of bases not matched to a gene: 13. The germline V gene has CDR1 SGHNT and CDR2 YYREEE (reference sequence). The DNA of the CDR3 is TGTGCCAGCAGCCCCGAAGGGACAGGGGGCGCGAACAACGAGCAGTACTTC. Protein: CASSPEGTGGANNEQYF.

The V and J genes are TRBV9 and TRBJ2-2; tentatively, D is TRBD1 (6 bases). Trimming stripped 0 bases from V and 5 bases from J, with 20 bases between. Germline CDR1 SGDLS, CDR2 YYNGEE. The CDR3 has 18 residues. The CDR3 here is CASSVDLGKAGVTGELFF. The CDR3 bases are TGTGCCAGCAGCGTAGATCTGGGAAAGGCAGGGGTGACCGGGGAGCTGTTTTTT.

J is TRBJ1-5 and V is TRBV19; D is possibly TRBD1 (5 bases). The CDR3 length is 16 residues. Germline CDR1 LNHDA, CDR2 SQIVND (reference sequence). The V gene lost 4 bases and the J gene lost 0 bases, with 13 bases spanning the gap. CDR3 region: CASSTRQLYSNQPQHF. For the CDR3, the DNA is TGTGCCAGTAGTACCCGACAGCTTTATAGCAATCAGCCCCAGCATTTT.

The CDR3 is CASSSPGTSGGPPYNEQFF. The CDR3 coding sequence is TGTGCCAGCAGTTCTCCCGGGACTAGCGGGGGGCCCCCCTACAATGAGCAGTTCTTC. The J gene is TRBJ2-1, the V gene TRBV27, with 15 bases fitting TRBD2. V lost 4 bases to trimming and J lost 2 bases; unmatched junction nucleotides: 9. There are 19 residues in the CDR3. Germline CDR1 and CDR2: MNHEY and SMNVEV (reference sequence).

The V call is TRBV9, the J call TRBJ2-4; 11 bases map to TRBD1. This CDR3 contains 16 residues. After removal of 4 bases from V and 3 bases from J, the junction contained 6 bases not matched to a gene. Germline-derived CDR1 and CDR2 are SGDLS and YYNGEE. The CDR3 DNA follows: TGTGCCAGCAGCACGGGACAGGGGGGAGTCAAAAACATTCAGTACTTC. This encodes CASSTGQGGVKNIQYF.

V is TRBV5-1 and J is TRBJ2-7; tentative D call: TRBD1 (6 bases). Germline assignment: CDR1 SGHRS and CDR2 YFSETQ. The CDR3 loop spans 16 amino acids. V lost 6 bases to trimming and J lost 0 bases, with 19 bases between them. The CDR3 reads CASTLPRDIISYEQYF. The CDR3 nucleotides are TGCGCCAGCACTCTCCCCCGGGACATCATCTCCTACGAGCAGTACTTC.

V is TRBV19 and J is TRBJ1-1; 7 bases agree with TRBD1. The CDR3 has 13 amino acids. Trimming at V came to 4 bases and at J to 5 bases, leaving 4 bases not matched to a gene. Germline CDR1 and CDR2: LNHDA and SQIVND (reference sequence). CDR3 coding DNA: TGTGCCAGTAGTAGCCTCAGGGGGACTGAAGCTTTCTTT. As protein: CASSSLRGTEAFF.

The V and J genes are TRBV11-3 and TRBJ2-7; 8 bases are a match to TRBD2. The CDR3 totals 14 residues. CDR1 SGHNT and CDR2 YENEEA come from the germline V gene. After removal of 5 bases from V and 1 base from J, the junction contained 4 bases not matched to a gene. The CDR3 coding sequence is TGTGCCAGCAGCATGGGCGGGGGGTCCTACGAGCAGTACTTC. This encodes CASSMGGGSYEQYF.

The chain couples TRBV15 to TRBJ1-6; tentative D call: TRBD1 (5 bases). The V end was cut by 1 base, the J end by 9 bases, with 10 bases between. Germline CDR1 reads LNHNV; CDR2 reads YYDKDF (reference sequence). CDR3 length equals 14 residues. CDR3 amino acids: CATSRAGGTSPLHF. In nucleotides, the CDR3 is TGTGCCACCAGCAGAGCGGGAGGGACTTCACCCCTCCACTTT. The entire variable domain, with the rest obtained from reference TRBV15 and TRBJ1-6, is as follows: DAMVIQNPRYQVTQFGKPVTLSCSQTLNHNVMYWYQQKSSQAPKLLFHYYDKDFNNEADTPDNFQSRRPNTSFCFLDIRSPGLGDTAMYLCATSRAGGTSPLHFGNGTRLTVT.

This clone showed up just once. This sequence joins TRBV6-6 and TRBJ2-7; 8 nucleotides agree with TRBD2. V dropped 0 bases and J dropped 0; count of bases not matched to a gene: 4. There are 16 residues in the CDR3. Germline CDR1 reads MNHNY; CDR2 reads SVGAGI (reference sequence). CDR3 nucleotides: TGTGCCAGCAGTTACTCGAGTGGGACTAGCTCCTACGAGCAGTACTTC. Residues: CASSYSSGTSSYEQYF.

The CDR3 spells CASSQVIGRVGQPQHF. CDR3 in DNA: TGCGCCAGCAGCCAAGTGATCGGCAGGGTAGGCCAGCCCCAGCATTTT. V gene TRBV4-3 combines with J gene TRBJ1-5, with D possibly TRBD1 on 5 matching bases. The CDR3 runs to 16 residues. Trimming stripped 1 base from V and 7 bases from J, with 17 bases between. The germline V gene has CDR1 LGHNA and CDR2 YSLEER.

The V call is TRBV4-3, the J call TRBJ1-1, with TRBD1 matching over 10 bases. From germline, CDR1 is LGHNA and CDR2 YSLEER. This CDR3 region has 15 residues. J gave up 4 bases and V 0 bases, and 2 bases lay outside the gene matches. CDR3 amino acids: CASSQDGTGATEAFF. CDR3 DNA sequence: TGCGCCAGCAGCCAAGATGGGACAGGGGCCACTGAAGCTTTCTTT.

The chain links TRBV11-2 to TRBJ1-1; perhaps TRBD1 as D (5 bases). CDR3 length equals 15 residues. Germline assignment: CDR1 SGHAT and CDR2 FQNNGV. V dropped 6 bases and J dropped 6 bases, with 20 bases sitting between them. CDR3 nucleotide sequence: TGTGCCAGCAGGGTTAGTGGGGGGGTTAGTGCTGAAGCTTTCTTT. The encoded protein is CASRVSGGVSAEAFF.

This chain uses TRBV15 with TRBJ1-1; D remains unclear. CDR1 is LNHNV and CDR2 is YYDKDF in the germline V gene (reference sequence). The CDR3 extends over 13 amino acids. V was cut by 5 bases and J by 3 bases, with 10 bases left in between. This CDR3 is CATSPGLDTEAFF. CDR3 nucleotides: TGTGCCACCAGCCCGGGTTTGGACACTGAAGCTTTCTTT.

Here the CDR3 DNA reads TGTGCCAGCAGCTTAGGGGGTCAGGGGCAGCTGGGCGAGCAGTACTTC. The encoded protein is CASSLGGQGQLGEQYF. The V call is TRBV7-2, the J call TRBJ2-7; D perhaps matches TRBD1 (6 bases). The germline gives CDR1 SGHTA, CDR2 FQGNSA. V was pared by 1 base and J by 6 bases, with 19 bases between. The CDR3 loop spans 16 amino acids.

This rearrangement joins TRBV19 to TRBJ1-1; TRBD1 agrees at 7 bases. The length of the CDR3 is 15 residues. V lost 5 bases to trimming and J lost 1 base; unmatched junction nucleotides: 7. Germline lookup yields CDR1 LNHDA and CDR2 SQIVND (reference sequence). The CDR3 loop reads CASSLQGSANTEAFF. The CDR3 DNA reads as TGTGCCAGTAGTCTACAGGGGTCCGCGAACACTGAAGCTTTCTTT.

This clone was recorded a few times. The rearrangement uses TRBV2 and TRBJ1-1, with TRBD1 identical over 8 bases. Per the germline V gene, CDR1 is SNHLY and CDR2 is FYNNEI. The CDR3 loop spans 14 amino acids. V was pared by 5 bases and J by 3 bases, with 5 bases of the junction left unmatched. CDR3 sequence reads: CASSIQGGDTEAFF. In nucleotides, the CDR3 is TGTGCCAGCAGTATACAGGGGGGAGACACTGAAGCTTTCTTT.

This clone was seen more than once but under ten times. This chain joins TRBV29-1 and TRBJ2-3, with TRBD1 matching over 9 bases. Germline V gives CDR1 SQVTM, CDR2 ANQGSEA. The CDR3 spans 15 residues. V trimming: 7 bases; J trimming: 2 bases; junction bases outside the gene matches: 10. CDR3 DNA sequence: TGCAGCGCACTCCGGGACAGGGCACTCACAGATACGCAGTATTTT. This gives the protein CSALRDRALTDTQYF.

This chain joins TRBV6-5 and TRBJ1-3; D is ambiguous. CDR3 length: 13 amino acids. In germline, CDR1 is MNHEY, CDR2 SVGAGI. Trimming took off 2 bases at V and 2 bases at J, with 4 bases between the two ends. CDR3 coding DNA: TGTGCCAGCAGTTACGGGCCTGGAAACACCATATATTTT. It encodes CASSYGPGNTIYF.